Listed below are T cell receptor beta chains from one sample, sequenced in a study of blood T cell repertoires in COVID-19. Profiled with immunoSEQ multiplex PCR; TCRdb holds only in-frame clones, not every one. This repertoire shows about 62,000 clones, around 66% found once; its top ten account for roughly 49%. The material sequenced was PBMCs or T cells enriched from blood (not recorded which). The receptors stem from a woman aged 60-75 years who had been exposed to COVID-19. The CDR3 runs from the conserved cysteine through the conserved F or W. D genes are given only for firm matches. Size is stated for part of the rows, as once, few or many counts, or as a class when the clone is expanded.

size | D | J | V | CDR3 | DNA
- | - | TRBJ1-1 | TRBV6-2/TRBV6-3 | CASSYSAGNTEAFF | TGTGCCAGCAGTTACTCAGCGGGGAACACTGAAGCTTTCTTT
- | - | TRBJ2-3 | TRBV30 | CAWRRAAYTDTQYF | TGTGCCTGGAGACGAGCGGCCTACACAGATACGCAGTATTTT
- | - | TRBJ2-7 | TRBV28 | CASGQWYEQYF | TGTGCCAGTGGACAGTGGTACGAGCAGTACTTC
- | - | TRBJ1-1 | TRBV5-1 | CASSLMGGEQMTTEAFF | TGCGCCAGCAGCTTAATGGGAGGGGAACAGATGACCACTGAAGCTTTCTTT
- | TRBD2 | TRBJ2-3 | TRBV5-5 | CASSPGTSGYTQYF | TGTGCCAGCAGCCCCGGGACTAGCGGGTATACGCAGTATTTT
- | TRBD1 | TRBJ1-2 | TRBV4-3 | CASSQGTGGFYGYTF | TGCGCCAGCAGCCAAGGGACAGGGGGGTTCTATGGCTACACCTTC
- | - | TRBJ1-4 | TRBV27 | CASGSRANEKLFF | TGTGCTAGCGGGAGTCGGGCAAATGAAAAACTGTTTTTT
- | TRBD1 | TRBJ1-6 | TRBV5-1 | CASSLAAGGRSPLHF | TGCGCCAGCAGCTTGGCGGCAGGGGGAAGGTCACCCCTCCACTTT
few | TRBD1 | TRBJ1-2 | TRBV30 | CAWSGRTGNRANYGYTF | TGTGCCTGGAGTGGGAGGACAGGGAATAGGGCTAACTATGGCTACACCTTC
- | TRBD1 | TRBJ2-5 | TRBV7-2 | CASSLSGGETQYF | TGTGCCAGCAGCTTATCAGGGGGCGAGACCCAGTACTTC
- | TRBD1 | TRBJ2-4 | TRBV19 | CASSNKRTGGSLGRQNIQYF | TGTGCCAGTAGTAACAAAAGGACAGGGGGCTCTTTAGGAAGGCAAAACATTCAGTACTTC
- | - | TRBJ1-6 | TRBV5-1 | CASSLVGAERSPLHF | TGCGCCAGCAGCTTGGTAGGGGCCGAAAGGTCACCCCTCCACTTT
- | - | TRBJ2-7 | TRBV7-6 | CASSQHSQNYEQYF | TGTGCCAGCAGCCAGCACAGCCAGAACTACGAGCAGTACTTC
few | - | TRBJ1-1 | TRBV7-2 | CASSLRGATEAFF | TGTGCCAGCAGCTTACGGGGAGCCACTGAAGCTTTCTTT
- | - | TRBJ1-2 | TRBV2 | CASRARILGYGYTF | TGTGCCAGCAGAGCCCGAATTCTCGGGTATGGCTACACCTTC
few | - | TRBJ2-2 | TRBV5-1 | CASSLGGVGELFF | TGCGCCAGCAGCTTAGGCGGGGTCGGGGAGCTGTTTTTT
- | - | TRBJ2-3 | TRBV3-1/TRBV3-2 | CASSPGEPDTQYF | TGTGCCAGCAGCCCTGGAGAACCAGATACGCAGTATTTT
- | - | TRBJ1-2 | TRBV28 | CASSSSGGAYGYTF | TGTGCCAGCAGCTCGAGTGGGGGGGCCTATGGCTACACCTTC
- | TRBD2 | TRBJ2-2 | TRBV6-5 | CAMGLITGELFF | TGTGCGATGGGACTAATCACCGGGGAGCTGTTTTTT
- | - | TRBJ2-3 | TRBV15 | CATSRTGTDTQYF | TGTGCCACCAGCAGGACAGGTACAGATACGCAGTATTTT
- | - | TRBJ1-2 | TRBV29-1 | CSVGAGWANYGYTF | TGCAGCGTTGGTGCGGGGTGGGCTAACTATGGCTACACCTTC
- | TRBD1 | TRBJ2-7 | TRBV29-1 | CSVLATGQGAYEQYF | TGCAGCGTTCTTGCGACGGGACAGGGGGCCTACGAGCAGTACTTC
- | - | TRBJ2-7 | TRBV4-3 | CASSQEGASTYEQYF | TGCGCCAGCAGCCAAGAGGGAGCGTCGACCTACGAGCAGTACTTC
- | - | TRBJ1-2 | TRBV2 | CASSARSGGYTF | TGTGCCAGCAGTGCCAGGAGCGGTGGCTACACCTTC
few | - | TRBJ1-1 | TRBV30 | CAWTTGGGRGEAFF | TGTGCCTGGACAACTGGCGGGGGAAGAGGGGAAGCTTTCTTT
- | - | TRBJ1-2 | TRBV4-1 | CASSQDSGLSYTF | TGCGCCAGCAGCCAAGATTCAGGGTTGAGCTACACCTTC
- | TRBD2 | TRBJ2-2 | TRBV7-8 | CASPPGRGGRENTGELFF | TGTGCCAGCCCCCCTGGGCGTGGCGGGAGGGAGAACACCGGGGAGCTGTTTTTT
- | TRBD1 | TRBJ1-6 | TRBV7-8 | CASSLGQGPEAPLHF | TGTGCCAGCAGCTTAGGACAGGGCCCGGAGGCACCCCTCCACTTT
few | - | TRBJ1-3 | TRBV28 | CASSYNSGNTIYF | TGTGCCAGCAGCTATAACTCTGGAAACACCATATATTTT
once | - | TRBJ2-7 | TRBV5-5 | CASSFRQGNEQYF | TGTGCCAGCAGCTTCAGGCAGGGAAACGAGCAGTACTTC
- | - | TRBJ2-5 | TRBV25-1 | CASTDGSRTQYF | TGTGCCAGCACTGATGGTTCTAGGACCCAGTACTTC
many | TRBD1 | TRBJ2-7 | TRBV14 | CASSQGGSGTGRYEQYF | TGTGCCAGCAGCCAAGGAGGTTCCGGGACAGGACGCTACGAGCAGTACTTC
- | TRBD1 | TRBJ2-2 | TRBV5-1 | CASSWTGNTGELFF | TGCGCCAGCAGCTGGACAGGGAACACCGGGGAGCTGTTTTTT
- | - | TRBJ1-2 | TRBV19 | CASKGEPGAAGGGYTF | TGTGCCAGTAAAGGGGAACCAGGGGCCGCCGGCGGAGGCTACACCTTC
- | TRBD1 | TRBJ1-5 | TRBV30 | CAWSIPGTGRSLYSNQPQHF | TGTGCCTGGAGTATACCCGGGACAGGGCGCTCCCTTTATAGCAATCAGCCCCAGCATTTT
once | - | TRBJ2-3 | TRBV29-1 | CSGRGIRGTDTQYF | TGCAGCGGAAGGGGCATCCGGGGCACAGATACGCAGTATTTT
- | TRBD1 | TRBJ1-6 | TRBV6-4 | CASSRDRNSPLHF | TGTGCCAGCAGCCGGGACAGGAATTCACCCCTCCACTTT
few | - | TRBJ2-3 | TRBV7-9 | CASSFLQSTDTQYF | TGTGCCAGCAGCTTTTTACAGAGCACAGATACGCAGTATTTT
- | - | TRBJ2-3 | TRBV6-5 | CASRDSLYTQYF | TGTGCCAGCAGGGACTCATTGTATACGCAGTATTTT
- | - | TRBJ2-4 | TRBV28 | CASRKQGYVWKNIQYF | TGTGCCAGCAGAAAACAGGGCTACGTCTGGAAAAACATTCAGTACTTC
- | TRBD1 | TRBJ1-2 | TRBV6-1 | CASSQAQGGGYGYTF | TGTGCCAGCAGTCAAGCGCAGGGGGGTGGTTATGGCTACACCTTC
few | - | TRBJ2-6 | TRBV6-6 | CASSPTGPTGANVLTF | TGTGCCAGCAGTCCCACAGGGCCTACTGGGGCCAACGTCCTGACTTTC
- | - | TRBJ1-4 | TRBV3-1/TRBV3-2 | CASSQEGAFDEKLFF | TGTGCCAGCAGCCAAGAAGGGGCTTTTGATGAAAAACTGTTTTTT
once | TRBD1 | TRBJ1-4 | TRBV5-4 | CASSHNRGTDEKLFF | TGTGCCAGCAGCCATAACAGGGGAACGGATGAAAAACTGTTTTTT
many | TRBD1 | TRBJ1-6 | TRBV27 | CASSLSPQGGSPLHF | TGTGCCAGCAGTTTATCGCCCCAGGGGGGTTCACCCCTCCACTTT
- | - | TRBJ2-1 | TRBV21-1 | CASSPKRGLPFF | TGTGCCAGCAGCCCTAAACGTGGACTCCCGTTCTTC
- | TRBD1 | TRBJ2-2 | TRBV19 | CATKYLQGGNTGELFF | TGTGCCACGAAGTACCTACAGGGGGGAAACACCGGGGAGCTGTTTTTT
- | - | TRBJ2-1 | TRBV4-2 | CASSQERVGGEQFF | TGTGCCAGCAGCCAAGAACGGGTGGGAGGTGAGCAGTTCTTC
- | - | TRBJ2-3 | TRBV7-3 | CASSTYRVYGADTQYF | TGTGCCAGCAGCACATACAGGGTATACGGAGCAGATACGCAGTATTTT
few | TRBD1 | TRBJ1-4 | TRBV2 | CASSSTGGKDEKLFF | TGTGCCAGCAGTTCAACAGGGGGCAAAGATGAAAAACTGTTTTTT
- | TRBD2 | TRBJ2-2 | TRBV11-2 | CASSLLGTSGGNTGELFF | TGTGCCAGCAGCTTATTAGGGACTAGCGGGGGGAACACCGGGGAGCTGTTTTTT
few | - | TRBJ1-2 | TRBV28 | CASSSYGGDKGLAYGYTF | TGTGCCAGCAGCTCCTACGGGGGTGACAAGGGATTGGCCTATGGCTACACCTTC
- | TRBD1 | TRBJ2-3 | TRBV15 | CATSRDLRQGSADTQYF | TGTGCCACCAGCAGAGATTTGCGACAGGGGTCCGCAGATACGCAGTATTTT
- | TRBD2 | TRBJ2-5 | TRBV27 | CASSLFGTSGETQYF | TGTGCCAGCAGTTTATTTGGGACTAGCGGGGAGACCCAGTACTTC
- | TRBD1 | TRBJ1-6 | TRBV29-1 | CSVADGTVNSPLHF | TGCAGCGTTGCGGACGGGACAGTTAATTCACCCCTCCACTTT
few | - | TRBJ2-2 | TRBV10-3 | CAISESSRVNTGELFF | TGTGCCATCAGTGAGTCTAGCAGAGTGAACACCGGGGAGCTGTTTTTT
- | - | TRBJ1-2 | TRBV30 | CAWSLHAANYGYTF | TGTGCCTGGAGTTTACATGCGGCTAACTATGGCTACACCTTC